The 10 T cell receptor beta chains below come from one sample, sequenced in a study of shared clonotypes between healthy human individuals. Repertoires were generated with immunoSEQ multiplex PCR, while TCRdb's copy carries only in-frame clones and drops some. The sample has over a million clones, roughly 96% seen once. Sequences were obtained from naive CD4+ T cells sorted from blood. Stated subset: CD45RA+ positively selected. All receptors come from a young man in good health.

V and J are TRBV6-1 and TRBJ2-2; tentative D call: TRBD1 (5 bases). The CDR3 extends over 15 amino acids. Per the germline V gene, CDR1 is MNHNS and CDR2 is SASEGT. Trimming pared 2 bases from V and 0 bases from J, leaving 7 bases between. CDR3 amino acids: CASSETTANTGELFF. The CDR3 DNA is TGTGCCAGCAGTGAAACGACAGCGAACACCGGGGAGCTGTTTTTT.

V usage is TRBV19 and J usage is TRBJ1-5; D remains unclear. Deletions cut 3 bases from V and 3 bases from J, with 9 bases between. CDR3 length equals 14 residues. Germline CDR1 and CDR2: LNHDA and SQIVND (reference sequence). CDR3 sequence reads: CASSIWSDNQPQHF. The CDR3 nucleotides are TGTGCCAGTAGTATCTGGAGTGACAATCAGCCCCAGCATTTT.

V usage is TRBV7-9 and J usage is TRBJ2-2; D gene unclear. The CDR3 contains 12 residues. Germline V gene sequence: CDR1 SEHNR, CDR2 FQNEAQ (reference sequence). Deletions cut 4 bases from V and 4 bases from J, with 4 bases between. CDR3 protein: CASSSPTGELFF. The CDR3 DNA is TGTGCCAGCAGCTCGCCCACCGGGGAGCTGTTTTTT.

J is TRBJ2-7 and V is TRBV4-3; 8 bases are shared with TRBD1. This CDR3 is built from 14 residues. Per germline, CDR1 LGHNA and CDR2 YSLEER. V lost 1 base, J lost 6 bases, and 5 bases stayed unmatched. In DNA, the CDR3 is TGCGCCAGCAGCCAAGGGAACGACAGGGGCGAGCAGTACTTC. It is translated as CASSQGNDRGEQYF.

The CDR3 region has the DNA TGTGCCAGCAGTGGTTCGACAGGGTACGGAAACACCATATATTTT. It translates to CASSGSTGYGNTIYF. This chain connects TRBV2 to TRBJ1-3; 7 nucleotides line up with TRBD1. The CDR3 sequence is 15 residues long. V dropped 4 bases and J dropped 4; count of bases not matched to a gene: 7. CDR1 and CDR2 from the germline V gene are SNHLY and FYNNEI.

V is TRBV5-8 and J is TRBJ1-1; D perhaps matches TRBD1 (6 bases). The CDR3 is 15 residues long. CDR1 SGHTS and CDR2 YDEGEE come from the germline V gene. The ends were cut back, 2 bases at V and 5 bases at J, with 16 bases in the middle. The CDR3: CASSFGRGGTTEAFF. The CDR3 DNA follows: TGTGCCAGCAGCTTCGGACGAGGGGGAACGACTGAAGCTTTCTTT.

The chain couples TRBV9 to TRBJ2-2; no firm D call. CDR1 and CDR2 from the germline V gene are SGDLS and YYNGEE. This CDR3 spans 14 amino acids. The germline V and J ends were trimmed by 0 bases and 6 bases, with 9 bases remaining between them. CDR3 loop: CASSVAYPPGELFF. CDR3 coding DNA: TGTGCCAGCAGCGTAGCGTACCCCCCCGGGGAGCTGTTTTTT.

The V and J genes are TRBV2 and TRBJ1-3; no clear D gene. With 3 bases removed from V and 2 bases from J, the gap between germline ends came to 11 bases. The CDR3 length is 15 residues. CDR1 and CDR2 (germline): SNHLY, FYNNEI. CDR3 DNA: TGTGCCAGCAGTGAGGGTTTACGGACTGGAAACACCATATATTTT. Its protein is CASSEGLRTGNTIYF.

The chain employs TRBV11-2 and TRBJ1-1; tentative D call: TRBD1 (6 bases). CDR3 length: 13 residues. CDR1 SGHAT and CDR2 FQNNGV come from the germline V gene. V lost 6 bases and J 1 base, leaving 9 bases between the germline ends. CDR3 sequence (DNA): TGTGCCAGCAGGTTCAGGGGGAACACTGAAGCTTTCTTT. Translation gives CASRFRGNTEAFF.

The chain carries TRBV2 and TRBJ2-7; D gene uncertain. Germline lookup yields CDR1 SNHLY and CDR2 FYNNEI. The CDR3 contains 11 residues. The V and J ends lost 5 bases and 7 bases respectively, with 9 bases between them. For the CDR3, the DNA is TGTGCCAGCAGTCCTACATCTGAGCAGTACTTC. It specifies CASSPTSEQYF.